This TCR beta chain derives from a study of blood T cell repertoires in COVID-19. About the study: T cells, B-cell-depleted T cells, or PBMCs provided the cDNA or gDNA that served as material.

Per the original data handling: Reference gene primer amplification in the assay estimated nucleated cell counts. Repertoires were generated with immunoSEQ multiplex PCR, while TCRdb's copy carries only in-frame clones and drops some. For V, J and clone size, that table is used; D and trimming come from the DNA. The sample holds approximately 61,000 clones, more than 65% seen once. The CDR3 has 19 amino acids. CDR1 and CDR2 (germline): KGHSH, LQKENI. V lost 2 bases, J lost 3 bases, and 12 bases stayed unmatched. The J gene is TRBJ2-1, the V gene TRBV18; 11 positions agree with TRBD2. Sequences were obtained from peripheral blood. This TCR was recovered from a woman in her 70s with acute or convalescent COVID-19. CDR3 bases: TGTGCCAGCTCACCAGACCCTTTAGCGGGGGGGGCAATCTACAATGAGCAGTTCTTC. Translated: CASSPDPLAGGAIYNEQFF.